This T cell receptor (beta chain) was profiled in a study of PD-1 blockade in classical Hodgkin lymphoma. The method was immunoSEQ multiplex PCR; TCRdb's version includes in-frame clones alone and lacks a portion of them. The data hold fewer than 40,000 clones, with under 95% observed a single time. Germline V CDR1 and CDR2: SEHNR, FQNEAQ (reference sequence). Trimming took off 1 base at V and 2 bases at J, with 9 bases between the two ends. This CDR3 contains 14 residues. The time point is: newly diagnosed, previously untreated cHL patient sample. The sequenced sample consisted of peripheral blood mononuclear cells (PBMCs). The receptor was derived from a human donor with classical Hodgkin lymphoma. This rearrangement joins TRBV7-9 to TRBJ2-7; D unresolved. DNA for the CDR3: TGTGCCAGCAGCTTAGGACAAATCCCCTACGAGCAGTACTTC. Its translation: CASSLGQIPYEQYF.